Here is one TCR beta chain with its context. The specificity of this receptor is unknown. It has no much larger one-base neighbor in the sample; base qualities were not kept. TCRdb records Illumina HiSeq 2000 as the sequencer. Multiplex PCR amplification was used to build the TCR beta chain libraries. High-throughput sequencing was used to analyze the amplified TCR beta chain products. Clones were called with MiXCR by TCRdb after fastp trimmed the public reads at Q25, and only in-frame beta chains were retained. CDR3 protein sequences are deduplicated, and each keeps its most common genes and DNA. The sample yields 160,000 or so distinct CDR3 sequences; about 34% were counted once. The biggest ten clones account for roughly 3.8% of the sample. The data were taken from a study of breast tumors, draining lymph nodes, adjacent tissues (dated by TCRdb to the mid-2010s). For the study in its entirety: TCR beta repertoires were compared across tumor, adjacent nontumor tissue and axillary lymph nodes obtained from breast cancer patients. The study was designed to assess the relationships and possible T-cell exchange between tumor, surrounding tissue and draining lymph node repertoires in human breast cancer. What the research found in general, with its limitations: The data were judged consistent with most tumor T cells deriving from the lymph node and then expanding within tumor tissue. The conclusion that tumor T cells originate in lymph nodes was framed as consistent with a hypothesis rather than directly demonstrated. Tumor and nontumor tissue repertoires were found to be significantly more similar in luminal-like than in basal-like breast cancer. T-cell repertoire diversity in tumors was found to be lower than in lymph nodes but higher than in nontumor tissue, and preferential V and J gene usage was observed.

The lymph node samples were taken from the axillary draining lymph nodes of breast cancer patients. Including the terminal cysteine and phenylalanine, the CDR3 comprises 13 residues. The CDR3 DNA has 39 bases and is translated from base 1. From the germline V gene, CDR1 is KGHDR and CDR2 is SFDVKD. The germline V and J ends show losses of 7 bases and 4 bases respectively, and no gene match explains 4 bases of the junction. The TCR originated in a female donor with breast cancer. Some clones in this sample may be carry-over from other donors' samples. The chain was built from TRBV24-1 and TRBJ2-3; TRBD2 fits 7 bases in the junction. The sample taken for sequencing was axillary lymph node tissue. The sequenced DNA is TGTGCCACCAGAACCCGGGGGGCAGATACGCAGTATTTT. Protein translation: CATRTRGADTQYF.